These T cell receptor beta chains were read from a single sample in a study of patients with pleural tuberculosis. One entry per CDR3 protein results from TCRdb running MiXCR on the reads. Here the sample spans 40,000 to 55,000 distinct CDR3 sequences, about 7.3% being singletons. These receptors all stem from a human donor with pleural tuberculosis. Both conserved end residues are part of each CDR3. D genes are given only for firm matches. The size entry is marked missing in some rows and otherwise reads once, few, many or a size class.

abundance,j_gene,v_gene,d_gene,CDR3aa,CDR3nt
many,TRBJ2-7,TRBV27,.,CASSSRVSSSYEQYF,TGTGCCAGCAGTTCCAGGGTTTCAAGCTCCTACGAGCAGTACTTC
few,TRBJ2-5,TRBV29-1,.,CSVLDHQETQYF,TGCAGCGTATTGGACCACCAAGAGACCCAGTACTTC
.,TRBJ2-5,TRBV10-2,TRBD2,CAGKIAGAGQETQYF,TGCGCCGGCAAAATAGCGGGAGCGGGCCAAGAGACCCAGTACTTC
many,TRBJ2-1,TRBV28,.,CASSLLGSYNEQFF,TGTGCCAGCAGTTTATTAGGCTCCTACAATGAGCAGTTCTTC
few,TRBJ1-1,TRBV19,TRBD1,CASSIGFGAGGPNTEAFF,TGTGCCAGTAGTATAGGATTTGGGGCAGGGGGACCGAACACTGAAGCTTTCTTT
many,TRBJ1-2,TRBV11-1,.,CASSLHRIYGYTF,TGTGCCAGCAGCTTACACAGAATCTATGGCTACACCTTC
.,TRBJ2-3,TRBV20-1,TRBD2,CSARVGASGSTDTQYF,TGCAGTGCTAGAGTTGGCGCTAGCGGGAGCACAGATACGCAGTATTTT
many,TRBJ2-3,TRBV4-2,TRBD2,CASSPGLAGIVYTQYF,TGTGCCAGCAGCCCGGGACTAGCGGGAATTGTGTATACGCAGTATTTT
many,TRBJ2-1,TRBV28,.,CASSLGQGGNEQFF,TGTGCCAGCAGTTTGGGTCAAGGGGGCAATGAGCAGTTCTTC
many,TRBJ1-5,TRBV28,TRBD1,CASSLGTGESQPQHF,TGTGCCAGCAGTCTTGGGACAGGGGAGAGTCAGCCCCAGCATTTT
many,TRBJ2-7,TRBV24-1,.,CATSLFCPYEQYF,TGTGCCACCAGTTTGTTCTGTCCTTACGAGCAGTACTTC
many,TRBJ1-6,TRBV28,.,CASSLGQGYNSPLHF,TGTGCCAGCAGTTTGGGGCAGGGCTATAATTCACCCCTCCACTTT
.,TRBJ1-3,TRBV19,TRBD1,CASSIMAGGSRNTIYF,TGTGCCAGTAGTATCATGGCAGGGGGTAGTCGAAACACCATATATTTT